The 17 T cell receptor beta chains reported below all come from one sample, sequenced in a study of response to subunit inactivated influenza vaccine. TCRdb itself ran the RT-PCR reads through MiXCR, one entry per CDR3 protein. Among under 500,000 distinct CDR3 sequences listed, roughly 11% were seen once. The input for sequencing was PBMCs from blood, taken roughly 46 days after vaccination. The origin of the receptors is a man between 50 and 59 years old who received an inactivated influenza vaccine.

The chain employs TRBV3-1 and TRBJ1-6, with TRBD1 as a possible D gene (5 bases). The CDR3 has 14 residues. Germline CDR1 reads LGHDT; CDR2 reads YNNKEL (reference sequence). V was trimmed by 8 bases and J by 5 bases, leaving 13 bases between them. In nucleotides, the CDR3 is TGTGCCAGCGCGAGGGCCAGGGATAATTCACCCCTCCACTTT. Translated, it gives CASARARDNSPLHF.

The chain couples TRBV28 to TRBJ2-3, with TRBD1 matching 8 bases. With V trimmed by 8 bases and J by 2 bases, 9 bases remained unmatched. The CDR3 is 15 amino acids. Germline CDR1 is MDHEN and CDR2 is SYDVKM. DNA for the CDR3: TGTGCCAGCGAGAGCGGACAGGGTGTCACAGATACGCAGTATTTT. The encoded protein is CASESGQGVTDTQYF.

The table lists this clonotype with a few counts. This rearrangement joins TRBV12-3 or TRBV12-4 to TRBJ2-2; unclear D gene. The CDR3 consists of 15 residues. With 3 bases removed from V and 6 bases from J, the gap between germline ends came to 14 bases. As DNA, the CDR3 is TGTGCCAGCAGTTTCCGCCTCGGACCGGCCGGGGAGCTGTTTTTT. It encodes CASSFRLGPAGELFF.

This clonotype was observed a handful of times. Written as DNA, the CDR3 is TGTGCCAGCAACCCAGGGAGCTCCTATAATTCACCCCTCCACTTT. It specifies CASNPGSSYNSPLHF. The chain couples TRBV28 to TRBJ1-6; weak D call: TRBD1 (5 bases). CDR3 length: 15 amino acids. Germline CDR1 reads MDHEN; CDR2 reads SYDVKM. Trimming removed 7 bases at V and 0 bases at J, with 10 bases between.

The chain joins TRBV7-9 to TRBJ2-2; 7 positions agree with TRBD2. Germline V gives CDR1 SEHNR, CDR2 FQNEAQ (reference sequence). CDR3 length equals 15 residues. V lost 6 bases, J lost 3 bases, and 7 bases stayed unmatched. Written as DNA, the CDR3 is TGTGCCAGCAGTCCCGGGACTATGGACACCGGGGAGCTGTTTTTT. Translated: CASSPGTMDTGELFF.

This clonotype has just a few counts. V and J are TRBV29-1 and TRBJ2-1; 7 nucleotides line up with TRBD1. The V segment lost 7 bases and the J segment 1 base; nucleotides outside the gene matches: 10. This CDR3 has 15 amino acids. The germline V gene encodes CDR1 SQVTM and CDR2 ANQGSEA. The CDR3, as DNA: TGCAGCGAAGTGACAAGCAGGGGGTCCTACAATGAGCAGTTCTTC. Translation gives CSEVTSRGSYNEQFF.

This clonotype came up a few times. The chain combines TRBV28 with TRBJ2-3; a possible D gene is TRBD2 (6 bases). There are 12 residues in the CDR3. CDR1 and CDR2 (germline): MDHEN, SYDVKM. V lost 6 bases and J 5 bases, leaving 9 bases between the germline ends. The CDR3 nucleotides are TGTGCCAGCAGGCGGGGCGGAGATACGCAGTATTTT. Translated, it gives CASRRGGDTQYF.

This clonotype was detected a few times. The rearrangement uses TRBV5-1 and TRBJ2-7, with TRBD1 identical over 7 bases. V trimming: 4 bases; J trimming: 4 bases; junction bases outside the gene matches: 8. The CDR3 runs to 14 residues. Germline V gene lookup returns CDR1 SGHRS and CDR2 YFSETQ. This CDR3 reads CASSKTGTAYEQYF. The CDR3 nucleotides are TGCGCCAGCAGCAAAACCGGGACAGCTTACGAGCAGTACTTC.

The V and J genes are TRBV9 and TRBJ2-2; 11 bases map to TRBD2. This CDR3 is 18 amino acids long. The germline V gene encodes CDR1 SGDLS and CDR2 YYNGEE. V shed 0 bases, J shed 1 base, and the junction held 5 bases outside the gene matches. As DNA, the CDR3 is TGTGCCAGCAGCGTAGGCCTAGCGGGAGGATGGAACACCGGGGAGCTGTTTTTT. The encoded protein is CASSVGLAGGWNTGELFF.

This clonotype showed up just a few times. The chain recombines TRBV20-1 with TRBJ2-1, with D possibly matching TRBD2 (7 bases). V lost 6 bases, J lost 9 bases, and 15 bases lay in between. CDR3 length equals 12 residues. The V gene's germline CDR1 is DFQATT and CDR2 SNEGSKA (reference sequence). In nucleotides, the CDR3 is TGCAGTGCAGATAGGGGGGGGCCTGAGCAGTTCTTC. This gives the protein CSADRGGPEQFF.

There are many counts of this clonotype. The CDR3 loop is CSVGSPGRTEAFF. In DNA, the CDR3 is TGCAGCGTTGGTTCCCCGGGGAGGACTGAAGCTTTCTTT. The chain is built from TRBV29-1 and TRBJ1-1; D ambiguous. Germline CDR1 and CDR2: SQVTM and ANQGSEA. The CDR3 contains 13 residues. With 4 bases removed from V and 5 bases from J, the gap between germline ends came to 14 bases.

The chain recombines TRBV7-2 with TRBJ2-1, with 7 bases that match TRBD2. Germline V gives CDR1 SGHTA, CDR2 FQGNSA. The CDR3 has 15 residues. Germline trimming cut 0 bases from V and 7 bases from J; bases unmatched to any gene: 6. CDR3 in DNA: TGTGCCAGCAGCTTAGCGGTGGCCGGGAGGAATGAGCAGTTCTTC. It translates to CASSLAVAGRNEQFF. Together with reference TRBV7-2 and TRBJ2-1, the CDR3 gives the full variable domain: GAGVSQSPSNKVTEKGKDVELRCDPISGHTALYWYRQSLGQGLEFLIYFQGNSAPDKSGLPSDRFSAERTGGSVSTLTIQRTQQEDSAVYLCASSLAVAGRNEQFFGPGTRLTVL.

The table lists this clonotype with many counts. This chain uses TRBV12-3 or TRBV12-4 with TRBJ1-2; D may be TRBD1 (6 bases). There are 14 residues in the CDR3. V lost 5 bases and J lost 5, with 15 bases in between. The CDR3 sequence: CASSLRGGNYGYTF. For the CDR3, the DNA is TGTGCCAGCAGTCTTAGAGGGGGGAATTATGGCTACACCTTC.

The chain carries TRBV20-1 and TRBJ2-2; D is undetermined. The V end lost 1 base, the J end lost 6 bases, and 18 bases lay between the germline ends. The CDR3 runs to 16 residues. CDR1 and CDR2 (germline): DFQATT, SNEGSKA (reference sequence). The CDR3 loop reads CSARVFYEGRSGELFF. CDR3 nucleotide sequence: TGCAGTGCTAGAGTGTTCTACGAAGGCAGGTCCGGGGAGCTGTTTTTT.

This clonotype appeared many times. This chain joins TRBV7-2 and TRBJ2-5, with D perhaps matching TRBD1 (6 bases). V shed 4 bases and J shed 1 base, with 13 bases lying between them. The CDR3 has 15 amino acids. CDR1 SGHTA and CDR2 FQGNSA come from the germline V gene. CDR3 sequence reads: CASSSSGTFQETQYF. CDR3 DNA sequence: TGTGCCAGCAGCTCCTCCGGGACATTCCAAGAGACCCAGTACTTC.

The CDR3 reads CASSQVMSGEAFF. The CDR3 DNA follows: TGTGCCAGCAGCCAAGTAATGTCGGGTGAAGCTTTCTTT. This chain connects TRBV14 to TRBJ1-1; no clear D. Germline V CDR1 and CDR2: SGHDN, FVKESK. The V end lost 1 base, the J end lost 7 bases, and 10 bases lay between the germline ends. The CDR3 loop spans 13 amino acids.

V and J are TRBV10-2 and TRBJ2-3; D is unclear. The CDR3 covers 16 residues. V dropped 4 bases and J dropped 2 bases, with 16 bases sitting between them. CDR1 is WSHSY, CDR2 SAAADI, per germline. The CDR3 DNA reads TGCGCCAGCAGTGGGGCGTTGGCGGCGGTCACAGATACGCAGTATTTT. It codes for CASSGALAAVTDTQYF.